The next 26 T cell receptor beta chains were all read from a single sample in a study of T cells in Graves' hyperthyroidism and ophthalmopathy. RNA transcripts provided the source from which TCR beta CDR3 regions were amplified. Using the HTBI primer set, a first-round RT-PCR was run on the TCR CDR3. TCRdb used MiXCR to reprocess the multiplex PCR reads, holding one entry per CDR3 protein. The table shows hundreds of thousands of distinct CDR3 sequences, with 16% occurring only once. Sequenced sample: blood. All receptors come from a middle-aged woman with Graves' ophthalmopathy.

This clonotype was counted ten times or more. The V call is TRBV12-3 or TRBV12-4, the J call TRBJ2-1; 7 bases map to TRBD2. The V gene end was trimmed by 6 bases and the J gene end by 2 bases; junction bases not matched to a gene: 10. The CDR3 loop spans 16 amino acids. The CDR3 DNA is TGTGCCAGCAGCGAAGAGTCGGGGGGTCCCTACAATGAGCAGTTCTTC. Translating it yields CASSEESGGPYNEQFF.

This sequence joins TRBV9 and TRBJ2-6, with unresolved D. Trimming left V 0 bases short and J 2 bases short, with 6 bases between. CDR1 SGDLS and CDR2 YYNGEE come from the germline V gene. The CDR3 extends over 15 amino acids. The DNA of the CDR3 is TGTGCCAGCAGCGTAGTGGGTGCTGGGGCCAACGTCCTGACTTTC. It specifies CASSVVGAGANVLTF.

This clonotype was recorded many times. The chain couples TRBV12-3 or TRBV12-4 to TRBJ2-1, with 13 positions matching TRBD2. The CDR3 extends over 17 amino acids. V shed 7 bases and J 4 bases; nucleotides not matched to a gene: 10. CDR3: CASTLGLAGDGYNEQFF. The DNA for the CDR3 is TGTGCCAGCACTCTTGGACTAGCGGGAGATGGATACAATGAGCAGTTCTTC.

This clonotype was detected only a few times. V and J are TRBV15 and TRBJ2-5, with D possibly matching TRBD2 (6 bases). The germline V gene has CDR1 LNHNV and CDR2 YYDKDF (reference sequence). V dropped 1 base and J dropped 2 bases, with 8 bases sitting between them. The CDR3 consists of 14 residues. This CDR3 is CATSRVAAQETQYF. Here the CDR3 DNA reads TGTGCCACCAGCAGAGTAGCGGCACAAGAGACCCAGTACTTC.

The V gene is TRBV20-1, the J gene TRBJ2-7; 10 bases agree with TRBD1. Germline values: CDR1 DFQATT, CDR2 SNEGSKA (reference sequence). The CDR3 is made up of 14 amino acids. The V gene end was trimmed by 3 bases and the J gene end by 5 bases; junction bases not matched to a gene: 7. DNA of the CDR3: TGCAGTGCTAGGTCGGGACAGGGGAGGCACGAGCAGTACTTC. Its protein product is CSARSGQGRHEQYF.

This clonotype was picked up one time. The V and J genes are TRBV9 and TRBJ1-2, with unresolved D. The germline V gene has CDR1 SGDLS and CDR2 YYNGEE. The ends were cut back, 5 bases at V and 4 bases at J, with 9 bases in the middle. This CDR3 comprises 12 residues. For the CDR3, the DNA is TGTGCCAGCAGATCACAGTCCTATGGCTACACCTTC. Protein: CASRSQSYGYTF.

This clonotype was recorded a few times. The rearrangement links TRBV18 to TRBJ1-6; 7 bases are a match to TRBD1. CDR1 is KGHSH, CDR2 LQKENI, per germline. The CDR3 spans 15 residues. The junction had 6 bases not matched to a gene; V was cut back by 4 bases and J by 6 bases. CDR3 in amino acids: CASSRGTEINSPLHF. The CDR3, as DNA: TGTGCCAGCTCACGCGGGACAGAGATTAATTCACCCCTCCACTTT.

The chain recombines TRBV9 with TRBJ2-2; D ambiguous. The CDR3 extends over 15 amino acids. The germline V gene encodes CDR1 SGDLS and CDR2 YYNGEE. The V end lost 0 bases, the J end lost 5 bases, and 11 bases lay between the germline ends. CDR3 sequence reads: CASSVEGSGTGELFF. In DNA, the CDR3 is TGTGCCAGCAGCGTAGAGGGCTCGGGTACCGGGGAGCTGTTTTTT.

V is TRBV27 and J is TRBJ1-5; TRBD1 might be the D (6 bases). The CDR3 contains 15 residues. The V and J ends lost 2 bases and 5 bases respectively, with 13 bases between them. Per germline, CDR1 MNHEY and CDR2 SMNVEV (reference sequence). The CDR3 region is CASSLGPEGDQPQHF. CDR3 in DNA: TGTGCCAGCAGTTTAGGGCCAGAGGGGGATCAGCCCCAGCATTTT.

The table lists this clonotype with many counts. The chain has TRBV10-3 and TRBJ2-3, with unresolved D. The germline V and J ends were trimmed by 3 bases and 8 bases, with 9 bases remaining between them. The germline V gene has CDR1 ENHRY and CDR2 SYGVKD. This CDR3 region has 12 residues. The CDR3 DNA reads TGTGCCATCAGTGATCCGAAGGCTACGCAGTATTTT. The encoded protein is CAISDPKATQYF.

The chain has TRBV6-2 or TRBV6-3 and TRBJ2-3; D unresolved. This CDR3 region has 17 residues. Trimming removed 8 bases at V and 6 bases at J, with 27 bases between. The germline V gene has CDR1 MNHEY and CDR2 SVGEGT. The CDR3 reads CASRRPPPLGPNDTQYF. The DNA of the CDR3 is TGTGCCAGCCGCCGTCCCCCCCCCCTCGGGCCAAACGATACGCAGTATTTT.

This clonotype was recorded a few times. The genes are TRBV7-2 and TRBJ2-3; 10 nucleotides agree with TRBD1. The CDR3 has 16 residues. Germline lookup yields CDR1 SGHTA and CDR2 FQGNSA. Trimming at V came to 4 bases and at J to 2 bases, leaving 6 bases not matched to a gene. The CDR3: CASSSRTGGSTDTQYF. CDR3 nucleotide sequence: TGTGCCAGCAGCTCACGGACAGGGGGTTCCACAGATACGCAGTATTTT.

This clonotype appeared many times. CDR3 amino acids: CASRATGSSYEQYF. In DNA, the CDR3 is TGTGCCAGCAGGGCGACAGGGAGCTCCTACGAGCAGTACTTC. This chain connects TRBV28 to TRBJ2-7; 7 nucleotides match TRBD1. V trimming: 6 bases; J trimming: 0 bases; junction bases outside the gene matches: 5. The CDR3 spans 14 residues. Germline-derived CDR1 and CDR2 are MDHEN and SYDVKM.

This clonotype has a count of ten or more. CDR3 sequence: CASRMTGPGSNQPQHF. The DNA for the CDR3 is TGTGCCAGCAGGATGACAGGGCCGGGGAGCAATCAGCCCCAGCATTTT. The rearrangement joins TRBV6-1 to TRBJ1-5, with 7 bases matching TRBD1. With V trimmed by 6 bases and J by 1 base, 9 bases remained unmatched. Germline-derived CDR1 and CDR2 are MNHNS and SASEGT. The CDR3 totals 16 residues.

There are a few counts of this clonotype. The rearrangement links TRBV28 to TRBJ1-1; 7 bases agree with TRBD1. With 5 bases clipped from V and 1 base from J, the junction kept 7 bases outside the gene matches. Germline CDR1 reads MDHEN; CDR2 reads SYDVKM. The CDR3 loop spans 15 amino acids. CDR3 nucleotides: TGTGCCAGCAGTCCACAACAGGGGCGGAACACTGAAGCTTTCTTT. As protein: CASSPQQGRNTEAFF.

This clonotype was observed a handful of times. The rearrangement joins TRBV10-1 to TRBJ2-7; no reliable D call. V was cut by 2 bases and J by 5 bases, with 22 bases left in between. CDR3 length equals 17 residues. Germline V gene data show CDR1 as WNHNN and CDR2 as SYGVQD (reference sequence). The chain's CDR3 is CASSEICWLLTYDEQYF. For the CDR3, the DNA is TGCGCCAGCAGTGAGATATGTTGGCTCCTAACCTACGACGAGCAGTACTTC.

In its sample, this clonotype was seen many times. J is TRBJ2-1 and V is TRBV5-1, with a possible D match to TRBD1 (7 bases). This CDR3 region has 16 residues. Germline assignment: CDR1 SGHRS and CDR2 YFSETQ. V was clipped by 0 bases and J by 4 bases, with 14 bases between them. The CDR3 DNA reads TGCGCCAGCAGCTTGGCTCAGGGGGGATTATACAATGAGCAGTTCTTC. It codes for CASSLAQGGLYNEQFF.

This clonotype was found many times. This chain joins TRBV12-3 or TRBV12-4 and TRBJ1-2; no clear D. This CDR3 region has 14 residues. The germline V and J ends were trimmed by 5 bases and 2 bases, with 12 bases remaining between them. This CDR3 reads CASSPELGNYGYTF. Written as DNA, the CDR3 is TGTGCCAGCAGTCCGGAGCTAGGAAACTATGGCTACACCTTC.

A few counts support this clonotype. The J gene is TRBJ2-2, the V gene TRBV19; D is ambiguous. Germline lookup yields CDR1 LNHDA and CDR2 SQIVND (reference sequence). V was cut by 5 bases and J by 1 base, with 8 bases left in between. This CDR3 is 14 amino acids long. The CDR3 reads CASSRPGNTGELFF. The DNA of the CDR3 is TGTGCCAGTAGTCGTCCGGGGAACACCGGGGAGCTGTTTTTT.

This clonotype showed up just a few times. The CDR3 protein is CASSSDWGNYGYTF. CDR3 coding DNA: TGCGCCAGCAGCTCCGATTGGGGCAACTATGGCTACACCTTC. The J gene is TRBJ1-2, the V gene TRBV5-1; a possible D gene is TRBD1 (5 bases). This CDR3 comprises 14 residues. Trimming removed 3 bases at V and 2 bases at J, with 11 bases between. CDR1 and CDR2 from the germline V gene are SGHRS and YFSETQ.

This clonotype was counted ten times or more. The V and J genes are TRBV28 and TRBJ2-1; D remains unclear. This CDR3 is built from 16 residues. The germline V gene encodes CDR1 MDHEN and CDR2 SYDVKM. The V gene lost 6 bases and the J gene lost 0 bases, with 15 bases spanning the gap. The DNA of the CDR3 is TGTGCCAGCAGCCCTGGTGTTCCTATCTCCTACAATGAGCAGTTCTTC. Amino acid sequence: CASSPGVPISYNEQFF.

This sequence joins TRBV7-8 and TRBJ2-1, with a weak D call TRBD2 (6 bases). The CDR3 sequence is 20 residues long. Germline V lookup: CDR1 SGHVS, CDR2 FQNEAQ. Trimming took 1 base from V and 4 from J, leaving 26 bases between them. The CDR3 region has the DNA TGTGCCAGCAGCTTAGTTTTGGCCAGCGGGTTCGTTGCTGGGTACAATGAGCAGTTCTTC. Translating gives CASSLVLASGFVAGYNEQFF.

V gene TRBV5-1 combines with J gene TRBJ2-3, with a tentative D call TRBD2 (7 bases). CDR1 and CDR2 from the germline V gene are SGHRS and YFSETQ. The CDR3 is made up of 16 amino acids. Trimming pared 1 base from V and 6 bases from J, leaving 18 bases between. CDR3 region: CASSLLGGSGADTQYF. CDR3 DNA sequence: TGCGCCAGCAGCTTGCTGGGGGGCAGCGGGGCCGATACGCAGTATTTT.

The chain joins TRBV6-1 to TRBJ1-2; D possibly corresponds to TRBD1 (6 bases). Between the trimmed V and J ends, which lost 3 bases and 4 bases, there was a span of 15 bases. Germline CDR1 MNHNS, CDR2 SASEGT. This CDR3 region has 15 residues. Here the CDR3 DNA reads TGTGCCAGCAGTGACCCCGGACAGACGCTCTATGGCTACACCTTC. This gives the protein CASSDPGQTLYGYTF.

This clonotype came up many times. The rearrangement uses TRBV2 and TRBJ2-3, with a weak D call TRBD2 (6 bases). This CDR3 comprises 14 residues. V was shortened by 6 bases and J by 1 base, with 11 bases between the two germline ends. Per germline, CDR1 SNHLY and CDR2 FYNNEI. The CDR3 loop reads CASREQRGTDTQYF. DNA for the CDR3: TGTGCCAGCAGGGAGCAGCGGGGCACAGATACGCAGTATTTT.

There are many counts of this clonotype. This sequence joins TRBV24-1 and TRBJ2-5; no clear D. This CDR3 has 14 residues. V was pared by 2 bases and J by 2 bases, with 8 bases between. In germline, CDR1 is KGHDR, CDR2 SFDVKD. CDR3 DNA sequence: TGTGCCACCAGTGATTGGAATGGACAAGAGACCCAGTACTTC. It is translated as CATSDWNGQETQYF.